This T cell receptor (beta chain) originates from a study of regulatory T cells in long-lasting Graves disease. The wider study: Graves' patients diagnosed newly had used antithyroid drugs under 3 months. Broader study findings: The study found lower TCR diversity in persistent Graves' patients than in newly diagnosed ones. Under persistent disease, TRBV28, TRBJ1-2 and TRBJ2-5 were used preferentially.

In its sample, this clonotype was seen many times. Its target is not known. Time point meaning: newly diagnosed GD, antithyroid drugs for less than 3 months. Scientists built the TCR library using RNA that was extracted from PBMCs. An endocrinology department in Xi'an, China, supplied the patients. This CDR3 region has 12 residues. Trimming left V 5 bases short and J 7 bases short, with 9 bases between. The germline V gene has CDR1 MDHEN and CDR2 SYDVKM. Arm-PCR of CDR3 regions with iRepertoire HTBI primers generated TCR beta libraries. TCRdb reprocessed the multiplex PCR reads via MiXCR and lists one record per CDR3 protein. This table holds 200,000 to 250,000 distinct CDR3 sequences, approximately 16% found once.

The input for sequencing was peripheral blood mononuclear cells (PBMCs), taken at new diagnosis, from a patient treated with antithyroid drugs. This TCR was sampled from a female donor with Graves disease. The gene calls are TRBV28 and TRBJ1-5; D not resolved. The chain's CDR3 is CASSTGRQPQHF. As DNA, the CDR3 is TGTGCCAGCAGTACGGGAAGGCAGCCCCAGCATTTT.